Presented here are 27 T cell receptor beta chains from one specimen sequenced in a study of metastatic and nonmetastatic thyroid tumors. Using MiXCR, TCRdb re-called clones from the PCR reads. The profile shows some 16,000 clones, roughly 24% of them singletons. Each patient came to thyroid surgery without any prior treatment (of any kind). Sequences were obtained from tumor tissue. The receptors were sampled from a female donor with papillary thyroid cancer or a benign thyroid nodule (not recorded which). Some clones in this sample may be carry-over from other donors' samples.

In its sample, this clone is medium-sized. The rearrangement links TRBV6-2 or TRBV6-3 to TRBJ2-2; TRBD2 aligns across 7 bases. CDR1 and CDR2 (germline): MNHEY, SVGEGT. The J segment lost 5 bases and the V segment lost 10 bases, leaving 13 bases of the junction unmatched. The CDR3 runs to 15 residues. The CDR3 is CAINMAGAGTGELFF. CDR3 DNA sequence: TGTGCCATCAACATGGCGGGAGCGGGGACCGGGGAGCTGTTTTTT.

This clone was seen at least ten times. The chain has TRBV4-1 and TRBJ2-3; the match to TRBD2 covers 12 bases. Trimming at V came to 3 bases and at J to 5 bases, leaving 9 bases not matched to a gene. From germline, CDR1 is MGHRA and CDR2 YSYEKL. There are 17 residues in the CDR3. CDR3 sequence (DNA): TGCGCCAGCAGCCATCGAAACCTAGCGGGAGGGATAGATACGCAGTATTTT. Translating gives CASSHRNLAGGIDTQYF.

Points on this clone: Just one base apart from a much larger clone, this may be a read error. J is TRBJ2-5 and V is TRBV5-4, with 10 bases aligning to TRBD2. Germline CDR1 and CDR2: SGHNT and YYREEE (reference sequence). The ends lost 3 bases at V and 1 base at J; junction bases unmatched: 3. The CDR3 loop spans 15 amino acids. DNA of the CDR3: TGTGCCAGCAGCTCTAGCGGGAGACGCCAAGAGACCCAGTACTTC. Translation: CASSSSGRRQETQYF.

The sample holds a few counts of this clone. This sequence joins TRBV6-4 and TRBJ2-1, with a tentative D call TRBD2 (7 bases). V was shortened by 6 bases and J by 3 bases, with 15 bases between the two germline ends. The CDR3 consists of 15 residues. From germline, CDR1 is MRHNA and CDR2 SNTAGT. The CDR3 region is CASSPGGAGYNEQFF. The CDR3 DNA sequence: TGTGCCAGCAGCCCTGGGGGGGCTGGCTACAATGAGCAGTTCTTC.

This clone was observed a few times. The gene calls are TRBV6-1 and TRBJ2-1; TRBD2 might be the D (6 bases). The CDR3 consists of 14 residues. Between the trimmed V and J ends, which lost 7 bases and 9 bases, there was a span of 19 bases. The germline gives CDR1 MNHNS, CDR2 SASEGT. The CDR3 nucleotides read TGTGCCAGCACTATAGCGGACCCCTGGGTTGAGCAGTTCTTC. Encoded protein: CASTIADPWVEQFF.

This clone is medium-sized. This sequence joins TRBV3-1 and TRBJ2-3, with D perhaps matching TRBD2 (6 bases). Trimming removed 1 base from V and 4 bases from J, with 15 bases in between. CDR1 is LGHDT, CDR2 YNNKEL, per germline (reference sequence). CDR3 size: 16 residues. This chain's CDR3 is CASSQASREVADTQYF. In nucleotides, the CDR3 is TGTGCCAGCAGCCAAGCTAGTAGGGAGGTGGCAGATACGCAGTATTTT.

In its sample, this clone was seen many times. The chain joins TRBV6-1 to TRBJ2-2; 11 bases are shared with TRBD2. The germline V gene has CDR1 MNHNS and CDR2 SASEGT. The CDR3 spans 15 residues. V lost 9 bases and J lost 4; bases outside the gene matches: 7. Here the CDR3 DNA reads TGTGCCAGTCAACTAGCGGGAGTGGGCACCGGGGAGCTGTTTTTT. Translated, it gives CASQLAGVGTGELFF.

The rearrangement joins TRBV7-2 to TRBJ2-7, with D perhaps matching TRBD1 (6 bases). This CDR3 is 15 amino acids long. The germline V gene encodes CDR1 SGHTA and CDR2 FQGNSA. Trimming pared 5 bases from V and 4 bases from J, leaving 18 bases between. The CDR3 region is CASSAVGQSIYEQYF. For the CDR3, the DNA is TGTGCCAGCAGCGCGGTAGGACAGTCGATTTACGAGCAGTACTTC.

As to this clone: At one end the junction does not follow the germline gene, possibly because of a read error. V gene TRBV7-3 combines with J gene TRBJ2-3; 9 nucleotides agree with TRBD2. CDR1 is SGHTA and CDR2 is FQGTGA in the germline V gene. The length of the CDR3 is 14 residues. The CDR3 DNA is TGTGCCAACAGCTTAGGGACTAGCACACATACGCAGTATTTT. Amino acid sequence: CANSLGTSTHTQYF.

The chain employs TRBV4-2 and TRBJ2-2; 7 bases are shared with TRBD2. Germline V gene data show CDR1 as LGHNA and CDR2 as YNFKEQ. The CDR3 sequence is 15 residues long. V shed 1 base and J 3 bases; nucleotides not matched to a gene: 2. The CDR3 DNA is TGTGCCAGCAGCCAAGCCGGGAGGCACACCGGGGAGCTGTTTTTT. Translation gives CASSQAGRHTGELFF.

This clone is medium-sized in the sample. The chain combines TRBV28 with TRBJ1-2, with D possibly matching TRBD1 (5 bases). The V gene lost 6 bases and the J gene lost 2 bases, with 16 bases spanning the gap. This CDR3 region has 15 residues. CDR1 and CDR2 from the germline V gene are MDHEN and SYDVKM. The CDR3 nucleotides read TGTGCCAGCAGCTGGGTGGGGCCCAAAAACTATGGCTACACCTTC. Amino acid sequence: CASSWVGPKNYGYTF.

With regard to this clone: One end of the junction varies from germline; a read error may be responsible. V gene TRBV7-6 combines with J gene TRBJ2-7; D is unclear. Germline V gives CDR1 SGHVS, CDR2 FNYEAQ. This CDR3 comprises 14 residues. The CDR3 is CASSPPRYSYEQYF. CDR3 DNA sequence: TGTGCCAGCAGCCCACCACGGTACTCCTACGAACAGTACTTC.

This clone ranks as medium-sized. A much bigger clone sits one base away, suggesting this may be a read error. This chain connects TRBV7-2 to TRBJ2-7; D possibly uses TRBD1 or TRBD2 (5 bases each). There are 14 residues in the CDR3. Germline-derived CDR1 and CDR2 are SGHTA and FQGNSA. Trimming pared 5 bases from V and 2 bases from J, leaving 13 bases between. CDR3 loop: CASSPGRAPYEQYF. CDR3 sequence (DNA): TGTGCCAGCAGCCCGGGACGAGCCCCCTACGAGCAGTACTTC.

This clone is labeled medium-sized (0.01 to 0.1%). The chain combines TRBV19 with TRBJ2-2; 13 bases map to TRBD2. V lost 5 bases, J lost 8 bases, and 5 bases stayed unmatched. The germline gives CDR1 LNHDA, CDR2 SQIVND (reference sequence). The length of the CDR3 is 15 residues. The DNA for the CDR3 is TGTGCCAGTAGTCGGACTAGCGGGAGAATAGGGGAGCTGTTTTTT. Residues: CASSRTSGRIGELFF.

This clone has a count of ten or more. The junction does not match germline at one end; this may be a read error. Other DNA sequences from this sample encode an identical CDR3 as well. V and J are TRBV11-2 and TRBJ2-5, with 7 bases that match TRBD2. The CDR3 runs to 13 residues. CDR1 and CDR2 from the germline V gene are SGHAT and FQNNGV. The CDR3 bases are TGTGCCAGCGGATGGACTAGAGGGGAGACCCAATACTTC. As protein: CASGWTRGETQYF.

The chain has TRBV5-1 and TRBJ2-1, with 10 bases matching TRBD2. Germline-derived CDR1 and CDR2 are SGHRS and YFSETQ. V trimming: 1 base; J trimming: 15 bases; junction bases outside the gene matches: 7. CDR3 length equals 13 residues. CDR3 in amino acids: CASSLRLAGVMFF. CDR3 sequence (DNA): TGCGCCAGCAGCTTGAGGCTAGCGGGAGTAATGTTCTTC. The complete variable domain, with remaining parts taken from reference TRBV5-1 and TRBJ2-1, reads KAGVTQTPRYLIKTRGQQVTLSCSPISGHRSVSWYQQTPGQGLQFLFEYFSETQRNKGNFPGRFSGRQFSNSRSEMNVSTLELGDSALYLCASSLRLAGVMFFGPGTRLTVL.

This clone was observed a handful of times. In DNA, the CDR3 is TGTGCCAGCGGCGGCCTTAACTATGGCTACACCTTC. Its translation: CASGGLNYGYTF. The V gene is TRBV27, the J gene TRBJ1-2, with D unclear. CDR3 size: 12 residues. CDR1 MNHEY and CDR2 SMNVEV come from the germline V gene (reference sequence). V lost 8 bases to trimming and J lost 1 base, with 8 bases between them.

A note on this clone: The junction shows a germline mismatch at one end, possibly a read error. V and J are TRBV10-3 and TRBJ2-3; D is perhaps TRBD1 (6 bases). Germline V CDR1 and CDR2: ENHRY, SYGVKD. This CDR3 is built from 14 residues. CDR3 nucleotide sequence: TGTGCCATCTGGGGGCGGTTTAGCACAGATACGCAGTACTTT. Translation gives CAIWGRFSTDTQYF.

The chain links TRBV27 to TRBJ2-1; 14 bases map to TRBD2. Per germline, CDR1 MNHEY and CDR2 SMNVEV (reference sequence). The CDR3 loop spans 15 amino acids. The V and J ends lost 2 bases and 7 bases, in that order; junction bases with no gene match: 1. The CDR3 is CASSLGTSGSNEQFF. In DNA, the CDR3 is TGTGCCAGCAGTTTAGGGACTAGCGGGAGTAATGAGCAGTTCTTC.

Sample share makes this clone medium-sized (0.01 to 0.1%). This rearrangement joins TRBV7-9 to TRBJ1-2, with D maybe TRBD1 (6 bases). Trimming took off 5 bases at V and 8 bases at J, with 18 bases between the two ends. There are 14 residues in the CDR3. Germline lookup yields CDR1 SEHNR and CDR2 FQNEAQ (reference sequence). CDR3 DNA sequence: TGTGCCAGCAGCCAGGGACAAGTAATCTACGGCTACACCTTC. Amino acid sequence: CASSQGQVIYGYTF.

The sample holds many counts of this clone. This chain connects TRBV5-1 to TRBJ1-1, with 8 bases fitting TRBD1. V lost 5 bases to trimming and J lost 10 bases; unmatched junction nucleotides: 13. The CDR3 sequence is 14 residues long. Germline CDR1 reads SGHRS; CDR2 reads YFSETQ. CDR3 nucleotide sequence: TGCGCCAGCAGGGTAGGACAGGGTGAGGTAGTAGCTTTCTTT. Its translation: CASRVGQGEVVAFF.

This chain uses TRBV20-1 with TRBJ2-2; perhaps TRBD2 as D (6 bases). Germline CDR1 DFQATT, CDR2 SNEGSKA (reference sequence). CDR3 size: 14 residues. Trimming removed 4 bases at V and 0 bases at J, with 9 bases between. CDR3 region: CSAKAGTNTGELFF. In nucleotides, the CDR3 is TGCAGTGCTAAGGCGGGGACGAACACCGGGGAGCTGTTTTTT.

V is TRBV11-2 and J is TRBJ1-2; no clear D gene. This CDR3 is 13 amino acids long. Germline CDR1 is SGHAT and CDR2 is FQNNGV. Trimming took 5 bases from V and 5 from J, leaving 12 bases between them. For the CDR3, the DNA is TGTGCCAGCAGCCCCGCAGAGTCATATGGCTACACCTTC. It codes for CASSPAESYGYTF.

Many counts were recorded for this clone. This chain joins TRBV5-6 and TRBJ1-1, with D perhaps TRBD1 (5 bases). Germline CDR1 is SGHDT and CDR2 is YYEEEE. V lost 4 bases to trimming and J lost 0 bases, with 13 bases between them. CDR3 length: 15 residues. The CDR3, as DNA: TGTGCCAGCAGCCCACAGGATGGGGTGAACACTGAAGCTTTCTTT. This codes for CASSPQDGVNTEAFF.

This clone was recorded many times. V is TRBV3-1 and J is TRBJ2-2; D may match TRBD1 or TRBD2 (6 bases each). The V gene's germline CDR1 is LGHDT and CDR2 YNNKEL (reference sequence). The CDR3 is 12 amino acids. V was pared by 8 bases and J by 6 bases, with 10 bases between. The CDR3 here is CASERGAGELFF. The CDR3 region has the DNA TGTGCCAGCGAGAGGGGGGCCGGGGAGCTGTTTTTT.

By share, this clone ranks as medium-sized. The chain is built from TRBV25-1 and TRBJ2-1, with 10 bases aligning to TRBD1. CDR3 length equals 14 residues. Trimming took 4 bases from V and 9 from J; bases not matched to a gene: 6. Germline CDR1 and CDR2: MGHDK and SYGVNS. The CDR3 nucleotides read TGTGCCAGCAGTGGGACAGGGGGGATGGGTGAGCAGTTCTTC. Translation: CASSGTGGMGEQFF.

In this sample, this clone turned up many times. J is TRBJ2-7 and V is TRBV4-1; D unclear. V was clipped by 0 bases and J by 7 bases, with 16 bases between them. The germline V gene encodes CDR1 MGHRA and CDR2 YSYEKL. The CDR3 length is 15 residues. CDR3 DNA: TGCGCCAGCAGCCAAGAGAGAGGACCCCACCGGGAGCAGTACTTC. Residues: CASSQERGPHREQYF.